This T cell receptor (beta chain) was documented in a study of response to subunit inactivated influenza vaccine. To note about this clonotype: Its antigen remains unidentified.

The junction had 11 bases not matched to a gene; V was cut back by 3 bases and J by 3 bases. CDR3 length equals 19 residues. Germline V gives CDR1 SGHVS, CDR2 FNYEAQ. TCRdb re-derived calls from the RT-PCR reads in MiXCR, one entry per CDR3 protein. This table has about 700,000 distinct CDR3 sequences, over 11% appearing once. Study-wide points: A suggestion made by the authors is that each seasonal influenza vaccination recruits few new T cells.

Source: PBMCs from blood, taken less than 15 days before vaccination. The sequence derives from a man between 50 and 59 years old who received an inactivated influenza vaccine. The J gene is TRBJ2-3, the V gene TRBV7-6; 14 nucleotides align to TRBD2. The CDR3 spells CASSLPNKRTSGGTDTQYF. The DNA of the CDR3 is TGTGCCAGCAGCTTGCCGAACAAACGGACTAGCGGGGGGACAGATACGCAGTATTTT.